This T cell receptor beta chain appears in the sequencing data of a study of control samples from healthy donors and cancer patients. TCRdb's copy holds only in-frame clones and misses some; the assay was immunoSEQ multiplex PCR. In the table there are roughly 150,000 clones, over 85% of which are singletons. V was clipped by 2 bases and J by 6 bases; unmatched bases: 8. The CDR3 sequence is 16 residues long. The germline V gene encodes CDR1 MNHEY and CDR2 SMNVEV (reference sequence). The TCR was taken from a man between 18 and 35 years old in good health. The chain uses TRBV27 and TRBJ2-1, with 9 bases fitting TRBD1. Sequencing was done on a sample of blood. The CDR3 loop is CASSLTWDRAANEQFF. CDR3 in DNA: TGTGCCAGCAGTTTAACCTGGGACAGGGCCGCCAATGAGCAGTTCTTC.